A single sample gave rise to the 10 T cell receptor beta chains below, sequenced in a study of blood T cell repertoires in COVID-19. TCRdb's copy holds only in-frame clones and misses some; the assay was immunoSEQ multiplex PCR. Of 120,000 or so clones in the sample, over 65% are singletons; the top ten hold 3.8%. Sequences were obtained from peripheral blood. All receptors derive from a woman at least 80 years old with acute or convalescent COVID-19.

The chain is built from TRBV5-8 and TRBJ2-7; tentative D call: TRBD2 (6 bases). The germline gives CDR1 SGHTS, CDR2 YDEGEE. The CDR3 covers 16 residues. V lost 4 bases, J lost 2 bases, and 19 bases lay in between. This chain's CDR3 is CASSPGVVAVPYEQYF. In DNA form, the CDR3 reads TGTGCCAGCAGCCCGGGAGTAGTAGCGGTACCCTACGAGCAGTACTTC.

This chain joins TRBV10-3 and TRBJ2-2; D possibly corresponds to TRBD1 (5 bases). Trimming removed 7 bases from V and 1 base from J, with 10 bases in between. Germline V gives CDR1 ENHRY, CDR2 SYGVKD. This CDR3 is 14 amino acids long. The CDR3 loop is CAIMAGMNTGELFF. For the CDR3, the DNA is TGTGCCATCATGGCAGGGATGAACACCGGGGAGCTGTTTTTT.

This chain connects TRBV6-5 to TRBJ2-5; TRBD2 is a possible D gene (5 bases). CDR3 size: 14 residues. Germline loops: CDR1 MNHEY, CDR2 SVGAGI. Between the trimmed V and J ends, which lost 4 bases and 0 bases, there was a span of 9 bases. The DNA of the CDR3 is TGTGCCAGCAGTTTCGGACTGTACCAAGAGACCCAGTACTTC. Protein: CASSFGLYQETQYF.

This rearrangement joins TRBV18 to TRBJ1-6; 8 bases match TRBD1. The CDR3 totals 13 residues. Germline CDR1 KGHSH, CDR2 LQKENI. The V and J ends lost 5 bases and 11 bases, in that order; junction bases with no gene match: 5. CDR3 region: CASSSRGLAPLHF. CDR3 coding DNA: TGTGCCAGCTCATCCAGGGGGCTGGCACCCCTCCACTTT. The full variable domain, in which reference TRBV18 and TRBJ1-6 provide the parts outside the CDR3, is NAGVMQNPRHLVRRRGQEARLRCSPMKGHSHVYWYRQLPEEGLKFMVYLQKENIIDESGMPKERFSAEFPKEGPSILRIQQVVRGDSAAYFCASSSRGLAPLHFGNGTRLTVT.

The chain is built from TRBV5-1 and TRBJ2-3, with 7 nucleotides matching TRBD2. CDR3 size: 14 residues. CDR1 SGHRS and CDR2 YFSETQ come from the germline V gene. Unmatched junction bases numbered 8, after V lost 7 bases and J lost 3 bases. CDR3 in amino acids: CASRPGGGTDTQYF. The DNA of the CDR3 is TGCGCCAGCCGCCCGGGAGGCGGTACAGATACGCAGTATTTT.

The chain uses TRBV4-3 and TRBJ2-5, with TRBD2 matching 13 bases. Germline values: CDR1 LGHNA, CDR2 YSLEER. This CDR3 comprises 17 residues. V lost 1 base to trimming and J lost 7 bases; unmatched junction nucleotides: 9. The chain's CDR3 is CASSQALGLAGDGTQYF. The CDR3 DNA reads TGCGCCAGCAGCCAAGCCCTAGGACTAGCGGGAGATGGGACCCAGTACTTC.

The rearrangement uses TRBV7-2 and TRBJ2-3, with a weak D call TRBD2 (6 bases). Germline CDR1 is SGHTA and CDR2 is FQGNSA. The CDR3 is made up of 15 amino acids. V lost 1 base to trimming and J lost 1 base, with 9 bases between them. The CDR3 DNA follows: TGTGCCAGCAGCTTAGTGGGGGGTGGCACAGATACGCAGTATTTT. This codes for CASSLVGGGTDTQYF.

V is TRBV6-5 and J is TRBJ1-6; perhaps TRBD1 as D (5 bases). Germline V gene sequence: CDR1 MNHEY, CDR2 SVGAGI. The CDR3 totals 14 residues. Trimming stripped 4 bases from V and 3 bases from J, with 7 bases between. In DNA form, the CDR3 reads TGTGCCAGCAGTTCCGGGGGCTATAATTCACCCCTCCACTTT. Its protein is CASSSGGYNSPLHF.

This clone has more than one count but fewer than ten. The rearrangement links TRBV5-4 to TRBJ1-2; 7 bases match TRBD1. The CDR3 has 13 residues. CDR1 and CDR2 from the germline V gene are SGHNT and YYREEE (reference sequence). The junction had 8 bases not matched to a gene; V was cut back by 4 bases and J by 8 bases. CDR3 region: CASSRTGAGGYTF. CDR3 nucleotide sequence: TGTGCCAGCAGCCGTACAGGGGCTGGGGGCTACACCTTC. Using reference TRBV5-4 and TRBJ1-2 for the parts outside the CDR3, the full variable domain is ETGVTQSPTHLIKTRGQQVTLRCSSQSGHNTVSWYQQALGQGPQFIFQYYREEENGRGNFPPRFSGLQFPNYSSELNVNALELDDSALYLCASSRTGAGGYTFGSGTRLTVV.

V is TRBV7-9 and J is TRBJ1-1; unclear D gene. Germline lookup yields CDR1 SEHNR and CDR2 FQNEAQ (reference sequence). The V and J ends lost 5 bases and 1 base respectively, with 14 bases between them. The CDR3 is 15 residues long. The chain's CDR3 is CASSRSNYPNTEAFF. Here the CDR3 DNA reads TGTGCCAGCAGCCGTTCAAACTACCCGAACACTGAAGCTTTCTTT.